This is a list of T cell receptor beta chains from one sample in a study of cytomegalovirus exposure and HLA in healthy donors. Using immunoSEQ multiplex PCR, the repertoire was profiled, and TCRdb retains in-frame clones only, with some absent. The table lists under 200,000 clones, approximately 85% of them singletons. The sample comprised PBMCs. These TCRs come from a man between 50 and 59 years old in good health and CMV-seropositive. Both conserved end residues are part of each CDR3. A D gene is named only where the DNA matches it firmly. Expanded clones get a size class; other rows say once, few or many, or leave the size out.

clone size: NA; V gene: TRBV6-1; D gene: TRBD1; J gene: TRBJ2-7; CDR3 DNA: TGTGCCAGCAGTGACGCTCTTCATTGGACAGGGACGCCCGAGCAGTACTTC; CDR3 protein: CASSDALHWTGTPEQYF
clone size: NA; V gene: TRBV6-6; D gene: NA; J gene: TRBJ1-5; CDR3 DNA: TGTGCCAGCAGTTACGGTTCAGGGGCTTCCCAGCCCCAGCATTTT; CDR3 protein: CASSYGSGASQPQHF
clone size: NA; V gene: TRBV6-5; D gene: TRBD1; J gene: TRBJ2-1; CDR3 DNA: TGTGCCAGCAGCGACAGGGGTCGTTACAATGAGCAGTTCTTC; CDR3 protein: CASSDRGRYNEQFF
clone size: NA; V gene: TRBV10-3; D gene: TRBD2; J gene: TRBJ2-3; CDR3 DNA: TGTGCCATCAGTGAGTCTACGGGGGGAAGCACAGATACGCAGTATTTT; CDR3 protein: CAISESTGGSTDTQYF
clone size: NA; V gene: TRBV30; D gene: TRBD2; J gene: TRBJ2-7; CDR3 DNA: TGTGCCTGGGCTTGGGGGGGCTCCTACGAGCAGTACTTC; CDR3 protein: CAWAWGGSYEQYF
clone size: few; V gene: TRBV4-1; D gene: NA; J gene: TRBJ1-2; CDR3 DNA: TGCGCCAGCAGCCCCTCATCGGGGCAGGGGCTGGGGGGCTACACCTTC; CDR3 protein: CASSPSSGQGLGGYTF
clone size: NA; V gene: TRBV9; D gene: TRBD2; J gene: TRBJ2-2; CDR3 DNA: TGTGCCAGCAGCTTACGGACTAGCGGGAGTATAACCGGGGAGCTGTTTTTT; CDR3 protein: CASSLRTSGSITGELFF
clone size: NA; V gene: TRBV29-1; D gene: NA; J gene: TRBJ1-2; CDR3 DNA: TGCAGCGTTGAGGGGCAGGGCTATGGCTACACCTTC; CDR3 protein: CSVEGQGYGYTF
clone size: NA; V gene: TRBV19; D gene: NA; J gene: TRBJ2-2; CDR3 DNA: TGTGCCAGTACCGTATCCCGGGGGAACACCGGGGAGCTGTTTTTT; CDR3 protein: CASTVSRGNTGELFF
clone size: NA; V gene: TRBV6-1; D gene: NA; J gene: TRBJ1-5; CDR3 DNA: TGTGCCAGCAGGCGGGGGGAAGAAAGCAATCAGCCCCAGCATTTT; CDR3 protein: CASRRGEESNQPQHF
clone size: once; V gene: TRBV27; D gene: TRBD2; J gene: TRBJ2-2; CDR3 DNA: TGTGCCAGCAGTTCTCGCGGGAGGGACACCGGGGAGCTGTTTTTT; CDR3 protein: CASSSRGRDTGELFF
clone size: NA; V gene: TRBV30; D gene: TRBD1; J gene: TRBJ1-4; CDR3 DNA: TGTGCCTGGAGCGCATCCTACTCTCCGGGACAGGGGAATGAAAAACTGTTTTTT; CDR3 protein: CAWSASYSPGQGNEKLFF
clone size: NA; V gene: TRBV27; D gene: NA; J gene: TRBJ1-1; CDR3 DNA: TGTGCCAGCAGTTTGTTCGGGGTTGAAGCTTTCTTT; CDR3 protein: CASSLFGVEAFF
clone size: NA; V gene: TRBV5-1; D gene: TRBD2; J gene: TRBJ2-1; CDR3 DNA: TGCGCCAGCAGCCGGACTAGCGGGGGCTATGAGCAGTTCTTC; CDR3 protein: CASSRTSGGYEQFF
clone size: NA; V gene: TRBV6-5; D gene: TRBD2; J gene: TRBJ2-1; CDR3 DNA: TGTGCCAGCAGTTACCTTAGCGGGGGACGTAGGAATGAGCAGTTCTTC; CDR3 protein: CASSYLSGGRRNEQFF
clone size: NA; V gene: TRBV14; D gene: TRBD2; J gene: TRBJ2-3; CDR3 DNA: TGTGCCAGCAGCCAAGGGCTAGCGGAGAATACAGATACGCAGTATTTT; CDR3 protein: CASSQGLAENTDTQYF
clone size: NA; V gene: TRBV25-1; D gene: TRBD1; J gene: TRBJ2-7; CDR3 DNA: TGTGCCAGCAGTTTGACAGGGGGAGAGCAGTACTTC; CDR3 protein: CASSLTGGEQYF
clone size: NA; V gene: TRBV7-2; D gene: NA; J gene: TRBJ1-1; CDR3 DNA: TGTGCCAGCAGCTTTCGGGGGGGGGCCGAGAACACTGAAGCTTTCTTT; CDR3 protein: CASSFRGGAENTEAFF
clone size: NA; V gene: TRBV2; D gene: TRBD1; J gene: TRBJ2-7; CDR3 DNA: TGTGCCAGCAGGACGGACAGGGGTGACGAGCAGTACTTC; CDR3 protein: CASRTDRGDEQYF
clone size: NA; V gene: TRBV14; D gene: NA; J gene: TRBJ2-2; CDR3 DNA: TGTGCCAGCAGCCAAGGGAGAAGGGGTGGAGCCGGGGAGCTGTTTTTT; CDR3 protein: CASSQGRRGGAGELFF
clone size: NA; V gene: TRBV6-1; D gene: TRBD2; J gene: TRBJ2-2; CDR3 DNA: TGTGCCAGCAGTGGCGGGAGGGTTGACACCGGGGAGCTGTTTTTT; CDR3 protein: CASSGGRVDTGELFF
clone size: few; V gene: TRBV4-2; D gene: NA; J gene: TRBJ1-3; CDR3 DNA: TGTGCCAGCAGCCAAGAATCCTATCGAAACACCATATATTTT; CDR3 protein: CASSQESYRNTIYF
clone size: NA; V gene: TRBV9; D gene: NA; J gene: TRBJ2-3; CDR3 DNA: TGTGCCAGCAGCCAAAACACGGGAGATACGCAGTATTTT; CDR3 protein: CASSQNTGDTQYF
clone size: NA; V gene: TRBV5-1; D gene: NA; J gene: TRBJ2-3; CDR3 DNA: TGCGCCAGCAGCTCCCGGGGGGCGGATACGCAGTATTTT; CDR3 protein: CASSSRGADTQYF
clone size: once; V gene: TRBV5-1; D gene: TRBD2; J gene: TRBJ2-5; CDR3 DNA: TGCGCCAGCAGCTACTCCGGGACTAGCTCAGAGACCCAGTACTTC; CDR3 protein: CASSYSGTSSETQYF
clone size: NA; V gene: TRBV9; D gene: TRBD2; J gene: TRBJ2-2; CDR3 DNA: TGTGCCAGCAGCCCGACTAGCGGGAACACCGGGGAGCTGTTTTTT; CDR3 protein: CASSPTSGNTGELFF
clone size: NA; V gene: TRBV11-2; D gene: NA; J gene: TRBJ2-3; CDR3 DNA: TGTGCCAGCAGCTCCCTTCGAGCTAGCACAGATACGCAGTATTTT; CDR3 protein: CASSSLRASTDTQYF
clone size: few; V gene: TRBV13; D gene: NA; J gene: TRBJ1-1; CDR3 DNA: TGTGCCAGCAGCCCGCGCAGGGTATTATACACTGAAGCTTTCTTT; CDR3 protein: CASSPRRVLYTEAFF
clone size: NA; V gene: TRBV4-1; D gene: NA; J gene: TRBJ2-7; CDR3 DNA: TGCGCCAGCAGCCAAGATGAGATAGATCTGTTAAGGGGCGAGCAGTACTTC; CDR3 protein: CASSQDEIDLLRGEQYF
clone size: NA; V gene: TRBV19; D gene: NA; J gene: TRBJ1-1; CDR3 DNA: TGTGCCAGTAGTATTATGGGAAACAATCGGGGGACTGAAGCTTTCTTT; CDR3 protein: CASSIMGNNRGTEAFF
clone size: NA; V gene: TRBV10-3; D gene: NA; J gene: TRBJ1-2; CDR3 DNA: TGTGCCATCAGTGAGCCGACAGAAGACTATGGCTACACCTTC; CDR3 protein: CAISEPTEDYGYTF
clone size: NA; V gene: TRBV7-2; D gene: NA; J gene: TRBJ2-6; CDR3 DNA: TGTGCCAGCAGCCTCCCGGGACACCTCTCTGGGGCCAACGTCCTGACTTTC; CDR3 protein: CASSLPGHLSGANVLTF
clone size: NA; V gene: TRBV9; D gene: NA; J gene: TRBJ1-1; CDR3 DNA: TGTGCCAGCAGCGTATTAGGAGCGGGTGGTGAAGCTTTCTTT; CDR3 protein: CASSVLGAGGEAFF
clone size: NA; V gene: TRBV29-1; D gene: TRBD1; J gene: TRBJ1-1; CDR3 DNA: TGCAGCGGGGGGACAGGGACGAACACTGAAGCTTTCTTT; CDR3 protein: CSGGTGTNTEAFF
clone size: once; V gene: TRBV19; D gene: TRBD1; J gene: TRBJ1-1; CDR3 DNA: TGTGCCAGTAGTCGAAACTACCAAGGACAGGGATCACGGGGCACTGAAGCTTTCTTT; CDR3 protein: CASSRNYQGQGSRGTEAFF
clone size: NA; V gene: TRBV7-2; D gene: TRBD1; J gene: TRBJ1-2; CDR3 DNA: TGTGCCAGCAGCTTGACCTCAACAGGGGAGAGTGGCTACACCTTC; CDR3 protein: CASSLTSTGESGYTF
clone size: NA; V gene: TRBV11-2; D gene: TRBD2; J gene: TRBJ2-1; CDR3 DNA: TGTGCCAGCAGCGGAGGGACTAGGCATAATGAGCAGTTCTTC; CDR3 protein: CASSGGTRHNEQFF
clone size: once; V gene: TRBV25-1; D gene: NA; J gene: TRBJ1-6; CDR3 DNA: TGTGCCAGCAGTGCCCTACAGGGTCTAACACATTCACCCCTCCACTTT; CDR3 protein: CASSALQGLTHSPLHF
clone size: once; V gene: TRBV29-1; D gene: NA; J gene: TRBJ2-3; CDR3 DNA: TGCAGCTATCGATACGGTTTAGCAACAGATACGCAGTATTTT; CDR3 protein: CSYRYGLATDTQYF
clone size: NA; V gene: TRBV6-5; D gene: TRBD2; J gene: TRBJ2-7; CDR3 DNA: TGTGCCAGCAGACCATATAGCGGGAGTGACTACGAGCAGTACTTC; CDR3 protein: CASRPYSGSDYEQYF
clone size: NA; V gene: TRBV19; D gene: TRBD2; J gene: TRBJ2-1; CDR3 DNA: TGTGCCAGTAGTTTTCAGGGACTAGCGGGGGGGCTGACCAATGAGCAGTTCTTC; CDR3 protein: CASSFQGLAGGLTNEQFF
clone size: NA; V gene: TRBV29-1; D gene: TRBD2; J gene: TRBJ2-2; CDR3 DNA: TGCAGCGTTGATGCTAGCGGGAGACCCGGGGAGCTGTTTTTT; CDR3 protein: CSVDASGRPGELFF
clone size: many; V gene: TRBV18; D gene: NA; J gene: TRBJ1-2; CDR3 DNA: TGTGCCAGCTCACCATCACAGAACCTGGATGGCTACACCTTC; CDR3 protein: CASSPSQNLDGYTF
clone size: NA; V gene: TRBV5-1; D gene: NA; J gene: TRBJ1-2; CDR3 DNA: TGCGCCAGCAGCTTGGGGGGACAAATGAGCTATGGCTACACCTTC; CDR3 protein: CASSLGGQMSYGYTF
clone size: NA; V gene: TRBV19; D gene: TRBD1; J gene: TRBJ1-4; CDR3 DNA: TGTGCCAGTAAGAGTCGGCAGGGGGAAGAAAAACTGTTTTTT; CDR3 protein: CASKSRQGEEKLFF
clone size: once; V gene: TRBV9; D gene: NA; J gene: TRBJ2-5; CDR3 DNA: TGTGCCAGCAGCATCACGGACGGGGTAGGAGGGGAGACCCAGTACTTC; CDR3 protein: CASSITDGVGGETQYF
clone size: NA; V gene: TRBV2; D gene: TRBD2; J gene: TRBJ2-7; CDR3 DNA: TGTGCCAGCAGGGACTCACCCGGGGGGTACGAGCAGTACTTC; CDR3 protein: CASRDSPGGYEQYF
clone size: NA; V gene: TRBV2; D gene: TRBD1; J gene: TRBJ1-2; CDR3 DNA: TGTGCCACCCAGTGGGACAGCAAGGATCACTACACCTTC; CDR3 protein: CATQWDSKDHYTF
clone size: NA; V gene: TRBV5-1; D gene: NA; J gene: TRBJ2-2; CDR3 DNA: TGCGCCAGCAGCTCCTCATTAGGTCAATCCGGGGGGCTGTTTTTT; CDR3 protein: CASSSSLGQSGGLFF